Presented here are 13 T cell receptor beta chains from one specimen sequenced in a study of cytomegalovirus exposure and HLA in healthy donors. TCRdb's copy holds only in-frame clones and misses some; the assay was immunoSEQ multiplex PCR. This sample yields under 250,000 clones, of which over 75% are seen a single time; around 11% belongs to the top ten. The sample comprised PBMCs. The origin of the receptors is a man aged 18 to 35 in good health and CMV-seropositive.

V usage is TRBV7-8 and J usage is TRBJ1-4; D possibly corresponds to TRBD1 (5 bases). With 2 bases removed from V and 4 bases from J, the gap between germline ends came to 17 bases. CDR1 and CDR2 from the germline V gene are SGHVS and FQNEAQ. The CDR3 covers 17 residues. The CDR3 DNA is TGTGCCAGCAGCTTATCCGAGATCCAGGGCCTTAATGAAAAACTGTTTTTT. Its protein is CASSLSEIQGLNEKLFF.

The chain couples TRBV9 to TRBJ2-1, with a possible D match to TRBD2 (5 bases). The V gene lost 2 bases and the J gene lost 4 bases, with 13 bases spanning the gap. In germline, CDR1 is SGDLS, CDR2 YYNGEE. This CDR3 is built from 15 residues. CDR3 residues: CASSVLLRGYNEQFF. CDR3 sequence (DNA): TGTGCCAGCAGCGTCCTCCTTCGAGGGTACAATGAGCAGTTCTTC.

The rearrangement joins TRBV18 to TRBJ2-7, with 10 bases that match TRBD1. CDR1 and CDR2 (germline): KGHSH, LQKENI. The CDR3 covers 15 residues. Germline trimming cut 0 bases from V and 3 bases from J; bases unmatched to any gene: 2. CDR3 amino acids: CASSPPDRGNYEQYF. The DNA for the CDR3 is TGTGCCAGCTCACCACCGGACAGGGGGAACTACGAGCAGTACTTC. The variable domain in full, with the rest retrieved from reference TRBV18 and TRBJ2-7, is NAGVMQNPRHLVRRRGQEARLRCSPMKGHSHVYWYRQLPEEGLKFMVYLQKENIIDESGMPKERFSAEFPKEGPSILRIQQVVRGDSAAYFCASSPPDRGNYEQYFGPGTRLTVT.

The V gene is TRBV19, the J gene TRBJ1-4; no clear D gene. This CDR3 is 11 amino acids long. Trimming removed 6 bases at V and 12 bases at J, with 11 bases between. Germline CDR1 is LNHDA and CDR2 is SQIVND (reference sequence). CDR3 in amino acids: CASRFSKELFF. The CDR3 DNA is TGTGCCAGTAGGTTCTCCAAGGAACTGTTTTTT.

The chain joins TRBV6-5 to TRBJ1-1; weak D call: TRBD1 (5 bases). Germline V CDR1 and CDR2: MNHEY, SVGAGI. The CDR3 contains 13 residues. V gave up 2 bases and J gave up 1 base, with 5 bases separating them. The CDR3 DNA reads as TGTGCCAGCAGTTACGGGGGGAACACTGAAGCTTTCTTT. Translation gives CASSYGGNTEAFF.

The chain is built from TRBV15 and TRBJ2-2; D uncertain. Between the trimmed V and J ends, which lost 1 base and 7 bases, there was a span of 7 bases. Germline loops: CDR1 LNHNV, CDR2 YYDKDF (reference sequence). CDR3 size: 13 residues. CDR3 amino acids: CATSRGFYGELFF. CDR3 sequence (DNA): TGTGCCACCAGCAGAGGGTTTTACGGGGAGCTGTTTTTT.

V and J are TRBV4-2 and TRBJ1-2, with D possibly being TRBD1 (6 bases). The V end lost 8 bases, the J end lost 4 bases, and 11 bases lay between the germline ends. This CDR3 is built from 12 residues. Germline CDR1 is LGHNA and CDR2 is YNFKEQ. CDR3 protein: CASGRGSYGYTF. The CDR3 DNA reads as TGTGCCAGCGGAAGGGGGTCCTATGGCTACACCTTC.

This chain links TRBV5-4 with TRBJ1-1; TRBD1 is a possible D gene (6 bases). The CDR3 spans 13 residues. The germline V gene has CDR1 SGHNT and CDR2 YYREEE (reference sequence). V gave up 4 bases and J gave up 1 base, with 8 bases separating them. The CDR3 sequence: CASSMDRNTEAFF. Here the CDR3 DNA reads TGTGCCAGCAGCATGGACAGGAACACTGAAGCTTTCTTT.

V is TRBV5-1 and J is TRBJ1-3; 8 nucleotides line up with TRBD1. The V gene end was trimmed by 4 bases and the J gene end by 2 bases; junction bases not matched to a gene: 2. Per the germline V gene, CDR1 is SGHRS and CDR2 is YFSETQ. This CDR3 comprises 14 residues. CDR3 DNA sequence: TGCGCCAGCAGCACGACAGGGGCTGGAAACACCATATATTTT. This sequence encodes CASSTTGAGNTIYF.

CDR3 loop: CATSRDLGERNEQYF. In nucleotides, the CDR3 is TGTGCCACCAGCAGAGATTTGGGCGAAAGGAACGAGCAGTACTTC. J is TRBJ2-7 and V is TRBV15; no clear D gene. The CDR3 covers 15 residues. CDR1 is LNHNV and CDR2 is YYDKDF in the germline V gene (reference sequence). Trimming shortened V by 0 bases and J by 5 bases, and 14 bases separated the two germline ends.

The genes are TRBV27 and TRBJ2-2; TRBD1 aligns across 7 bases. V lost 5 bases to trimming and J lost 6 bases; unmatched junction nucleotides: 6. CDR3 length: 14 amino acids. Germline V gene sequence: CDR1 MNHEY, CDR2 SMNVEV (reference sequence). The chain's CDR3 is CASSPGQVPGELFF. The CDR3 DNA reads as TGTGCCAGCAGTCCCGGACAGGTTCCCGGGGAGCTGTTTTTT.

V gene TRBV12-5 combines with J gene TRBJ1-2; D gene uncertain. The germline V and J ends were trimmed by 0 bases and 6 bases, with 11 bases remaining between them. The CDR3 has 14 residues. Looked up from germline, CDR1 is LGHNT and CDR2 is FRNRAP. For the CDR3, the DNA is TGTGCTAGTGGTTTGGTACTATTGGGAGATGGCTACACCTTC. Its translation: CASGLVLLGDGYTF.

The V gene is TRBV25-1, the J gene TRBJ2-1; the match to TRBD1 covers 11 bases. The V segment lost 5 bases and the J segment 2 bases; nucleotides outside the gene matches: 8. Germline V gene sequence: CDR1 MGHDK, CDR2 SYGVNS. The CDR3 is 17 residues long. CDR3 sequence (DNA): TGTGCCAGCAGTCCTTTTGGGGGACAGGGGGCCTACAATGAGCAGTTCTTC. Translated, it gives CASSPFGGQGAYNEQFF.